The rows below give T cell receptor beta chains drawn from one sample of a study of blood T cell repertoires in COVID-19. Repertoires were generated with immunoSEQ multiplex PCR, while TCRdb's copy carries only in-frame clones and drops some. This repertoire shows 45,000 to 55,000 clones, roughly 90% found once; its top ten account for 2.2%. The sequenced sample consisted of peripheral blood. These receptors all come from a human donor in a cohort sampled during active COVID-19. Both conserved end residues are part of each CDR3. D genes are given only for firm matches. The size field is filled for only some rows; it gives once, few, many or a size class.

>TRBD1|TRBV5-6|-|TRBJ2-7
TGTGCCAGCAGTGAGGACAGGGGCGCCTACGAGCAGTACTTC
CASSEDRGAYEQYF
>TRBD2|TRBV2|-|TRBJ2-3
TGTGCCAGCAGTGAGACTAGCGGGATCACAGATACGCAGTATTTT
CASSETSGITDTQYF
>-|TRBV7-2|-|TRBJ1-1
TGTGCCAGCAGCTTAAGCAGGCTCTCCACTGAAGCTTTCTTT
CASSLSRLSTEAFF
>TRBD2|TRBV7-6|once|TRBJ2-7
TGTGCCAGCAGTAAAGGGACTAGCGGGAGTCGGAACTACGAGCAGTACTTC
CASSKGTSGSRNYEQYF
>TRBD1|TRBV3-1/TRBV3-2|-|TRBJ2-2
TGTGCCAGCAGCGCACAGACAGGGGGAAAAACCGGGGAGCTGTTTTTT
CASSAQTGGKTGELFF
>TRBD2|TRBV12-5|-|TRBJ2-7
TGTGCTACTAAGACCGGGGGGACCTACGAGCAGTACTTC
CATKTGGTYEQYF
>-|TRBV3-1/TRBV3-2|-|TRBJ2-3
TGTGCCAGCAGCCATCACAAAGATACGCAGTATTTT
CASSHHKDTQYF
>TRBD1|TRBV5-5|-|TRBJ2-1
TGTGCCAGCAGTTCTATCAGGGGGCCTAAGGATGAGCAGTTCTTC
CASSSIRGPKDEQFF
>TRBD2|TRBV7-3|-|TRBJ2-1
TGTGCCAGCAGCCTAGGGCTAGCGGGAGGGTTCTACAATGAGCAGTTCTTC
CASSLGLAGGFYNEQFF
>-|TRBV18|-|TRBJ2-5
TGTGCCAGCTCAAGAGTTCGAGAGGGTGAGACCCAGTACTTC
CASSRVREGETQYF
>-|TRBV7-2|-|TRBJ2-7
TGTGCCAGCAGCTTAGGCGGGGCCGCCTACGAGCAGTACTTC
CASSLGGAAYEQYF
>TRBD1|TRBV5-6|-|TRBJ1-1
TGTGCCAGCAGCTTGGGCCTCGGGACAGAGTGGATGAACACTGAAGCTTTCTTT
CASSLGLGTEWMNTEAFF
>TRBD1|TRBV5-8|-|TRBJ1-5
TGTGCCAGCAGGACATTACAGGGGGGCAATCAGCCCCAGCATTTT
CASRTLQGGNQPQHF
>TRBD1|TRBV6-5|-|TRBJ1-1
TGTGCCAGCCGGTTCAGGGGGGAGAACACTGAAGCTTTCTTT
CASRFRGENTEAFF
>TRBD1|TRBV4-1|-|TRBJ2-1
TGCGCCAGCAGCCAATCCGGGACAGCCTACAATGAGCAGTTCTTC
CASSQSGTAYNEQFF
>TRBD1|TRBV7-9|-|TRBJ1-5
TGTGCCAGCGGACAGGGCGGCAATCAGCCCCAGCATTTT
CASGQGGNQPQHF
>-|TRBV29-1|-|TRBJ2-3
TGCAGCGACGAGGACAGCCTAACGCAGTATTTT
CSDEDSLTQYF
>-|TRBV28|once|TRBJ1-2
TGTGCCAGCAACTATATGACCTATGGCTACACCTTC
CASNYMTYGYTF
>TRBD2|TRBV18|-|TRBJ2-4
TGTGCCAGCTCACCAGTCGAGTCGGGGGGACTAGCGGGAGGTCTTCTTCAGTACTTC
CASSPVESGGLAGGLLQYF
>-|TRBV7-6|-|TRBJ2-5
TGTGCCAGCAGCTCCGACGGGATAAGGGAGACCCAGTACTTC
CASSSDGIRETQYF
>-|TRBV19|-|TRBJ1-1
TGTGCCAGTAGTAGAGCCGGGACTCAAGCTTTCTTT
CASSRAGTQAFF
>TRBD2|TRBV7-9|-|TRBJ2-1
TGTGCCAGCAGCTCCCGCGGGACTAGCGGGATGAATGAGCAGTTCTTC
CASSSRGTSGMNEQFF
>TRBD2|TRBV6-2/TRBV6-3|-|TRBJ2-7
TGTGCCAGCAGCACCGGGACTAGCGGGAGCTCCTACGAGCAGTACTTC
CASSTGTSGSSYEQYF
>-|TRBV25-1|-|TRBJ2-5
TGTGCCAGCAGCCTTGGCGGGGGCAGATTAGAGACCCAGTACTTC
CASSLGGGRLETQYF
>TRBD2|TRBV6-5|-|TRBJ2-5
TGTGCCAGCAAGCGGGGGGGCGAAGAGACCCAGTACTTC
CASKRGGEETQYF
>-|TRBV5-1|once|TRBJ1-2
TGCGCCAGCAGCTTGGTTAATCCTTACTCTTCTGGCTACACCTTC
CASSLVNPYSSGYTF
>-|TRBV27|-|TRBJ1-1
TGTGCCAGCAGCCTAAACAGGGTGAACACTGAAGCTTTCTTT
CASSLNRVNTEAFF
>TRBD2|TRBV3-1/TRBV3-2|-|TRBJ2-3
TGTGCCAGCAGCGAGGGACTAGCGGGGGGGCCGGTAAGAATAGGTACGCAGTATTTT
CASSEGLAGGPVRIGTQYF
>TRBD1|TRBV12-3/TRBV12-4|once|TRBJ1-2
TGTGCCAGCAGTTTAGCCAGGGGGGACGGCTACACCTTC
CASSLARGDGYTF